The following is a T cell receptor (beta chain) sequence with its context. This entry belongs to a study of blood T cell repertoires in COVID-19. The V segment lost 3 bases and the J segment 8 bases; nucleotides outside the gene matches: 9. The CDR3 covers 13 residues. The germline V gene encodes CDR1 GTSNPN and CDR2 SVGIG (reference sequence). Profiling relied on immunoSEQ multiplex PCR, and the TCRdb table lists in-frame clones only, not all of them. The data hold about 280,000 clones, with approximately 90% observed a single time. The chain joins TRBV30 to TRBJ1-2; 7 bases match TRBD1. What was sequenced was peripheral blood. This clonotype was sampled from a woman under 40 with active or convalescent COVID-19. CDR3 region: CAWSPTGSGGYTF. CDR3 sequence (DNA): TGTGCCTGGAGCCCGACAGGGTCGGGAGGCTACACCTTC.